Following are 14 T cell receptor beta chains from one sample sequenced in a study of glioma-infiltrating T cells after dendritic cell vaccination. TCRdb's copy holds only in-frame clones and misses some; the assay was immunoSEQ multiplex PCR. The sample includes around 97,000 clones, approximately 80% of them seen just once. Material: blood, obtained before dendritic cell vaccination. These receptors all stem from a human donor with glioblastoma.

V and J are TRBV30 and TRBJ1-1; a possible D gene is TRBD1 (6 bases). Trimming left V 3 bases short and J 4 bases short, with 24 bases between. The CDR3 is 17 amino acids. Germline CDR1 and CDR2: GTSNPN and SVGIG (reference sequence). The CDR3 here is CAWRFRPGESLGTEAFF. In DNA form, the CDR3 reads TGTGCCTGGAGATTCAGACCAGGGGAGAGTCTTGGCACTGAAGCTTTCTTT.

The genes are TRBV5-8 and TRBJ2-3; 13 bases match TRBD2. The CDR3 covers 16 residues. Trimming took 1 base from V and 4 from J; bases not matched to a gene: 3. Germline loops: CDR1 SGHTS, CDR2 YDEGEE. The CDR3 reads CASSLYTSGGADTQYF. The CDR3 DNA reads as TGTGCCAGCAGCTTGTATACTAGCGGGGGGGCAGATACGCAGTATTTT.

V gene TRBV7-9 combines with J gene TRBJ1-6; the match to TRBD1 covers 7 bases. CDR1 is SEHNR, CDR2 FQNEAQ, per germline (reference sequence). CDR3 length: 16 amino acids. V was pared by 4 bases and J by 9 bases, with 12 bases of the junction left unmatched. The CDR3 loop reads CASSSPKQGRSSPLHF. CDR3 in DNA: TGTGCCAGCAGCTCCCCTAAACAGGGGCGGAGTTCACCCCTCCACTTT.

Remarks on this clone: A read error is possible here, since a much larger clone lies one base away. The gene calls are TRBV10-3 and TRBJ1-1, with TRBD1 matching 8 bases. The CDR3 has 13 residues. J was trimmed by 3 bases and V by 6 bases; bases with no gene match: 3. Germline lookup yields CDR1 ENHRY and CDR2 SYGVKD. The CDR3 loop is CAISLTGDTEAFF. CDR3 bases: TGTGCCATCAGCCTGACAGGGGACACTGAAGCTTTCTTT.

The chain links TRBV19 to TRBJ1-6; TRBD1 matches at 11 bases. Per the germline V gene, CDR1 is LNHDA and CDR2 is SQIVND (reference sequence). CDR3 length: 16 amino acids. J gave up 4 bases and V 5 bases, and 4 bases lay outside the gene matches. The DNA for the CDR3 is TGTGCCAGTAGTGCCGGGACAGGGGGTTATAATTCACCCCTCCACTTT. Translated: CASSAGTGGYNSPLHF.

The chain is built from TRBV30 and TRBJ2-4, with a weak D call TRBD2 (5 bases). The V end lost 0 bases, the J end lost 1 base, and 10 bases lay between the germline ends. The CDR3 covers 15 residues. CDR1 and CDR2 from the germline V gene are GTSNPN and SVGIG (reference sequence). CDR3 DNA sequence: TGTGCCTGGAGTGTAGGAGGATCGGCCAAAAACATTCAGTACTTC. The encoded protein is CAWSVGGSAKNIQYF.

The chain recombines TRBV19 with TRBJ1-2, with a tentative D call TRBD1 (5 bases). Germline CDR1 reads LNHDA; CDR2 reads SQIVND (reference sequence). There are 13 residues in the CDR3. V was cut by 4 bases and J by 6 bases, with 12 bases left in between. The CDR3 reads CASSSPWGDGYTF. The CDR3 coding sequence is TGTGCCAGTAGTAGCCCATGGGGGGATGGCTACACCTTC.

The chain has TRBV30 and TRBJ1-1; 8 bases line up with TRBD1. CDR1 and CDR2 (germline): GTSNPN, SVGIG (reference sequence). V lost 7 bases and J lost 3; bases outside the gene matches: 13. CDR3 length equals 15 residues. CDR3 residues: CASTRPGGRDTEAFF. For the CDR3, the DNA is TGTGCCTCGACCCGCCCAGGGGGCCGGGACACTGAAGCTTTCTTT.

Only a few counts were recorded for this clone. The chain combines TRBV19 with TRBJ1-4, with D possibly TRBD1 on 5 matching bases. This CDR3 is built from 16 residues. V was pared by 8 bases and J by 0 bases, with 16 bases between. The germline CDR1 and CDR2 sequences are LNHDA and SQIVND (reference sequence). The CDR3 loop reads CASRRRDGSTNEKLFF. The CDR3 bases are TGTGCCAGTCGGAGGCGGGACGGATCAACTAATGAAAAACTGTTTTTT.

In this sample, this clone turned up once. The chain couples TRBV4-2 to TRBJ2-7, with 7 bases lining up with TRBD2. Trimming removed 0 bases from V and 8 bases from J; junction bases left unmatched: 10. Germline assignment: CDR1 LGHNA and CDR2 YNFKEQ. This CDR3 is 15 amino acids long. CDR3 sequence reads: CASSQDRAGEGKQYF. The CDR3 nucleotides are TGTGCCAGCAGCCAAGATAGGGCGGGGGAGGGGAAGCAGTACTTC.

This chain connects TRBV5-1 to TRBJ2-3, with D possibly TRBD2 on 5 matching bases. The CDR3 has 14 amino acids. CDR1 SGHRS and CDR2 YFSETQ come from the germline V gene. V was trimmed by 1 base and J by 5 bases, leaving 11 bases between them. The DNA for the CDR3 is TGCGCCAGCAGCTTGCTGAGGGCAAGAGATACGCAGTATTTT. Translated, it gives CASSLLRARDTQYF.

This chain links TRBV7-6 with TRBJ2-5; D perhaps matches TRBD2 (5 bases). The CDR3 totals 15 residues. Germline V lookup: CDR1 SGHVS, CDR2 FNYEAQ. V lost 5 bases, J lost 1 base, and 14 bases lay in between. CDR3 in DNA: TGTGCCAGCAGCCTCCAAGACGGACTCCAAGAGACCCAGTACTTC. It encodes CASSLQDGLQETQYF.

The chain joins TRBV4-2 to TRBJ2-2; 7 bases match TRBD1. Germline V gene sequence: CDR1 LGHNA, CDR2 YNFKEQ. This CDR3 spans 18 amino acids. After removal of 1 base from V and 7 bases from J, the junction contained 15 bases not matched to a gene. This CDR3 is CASSQALWQGDRGGELFF. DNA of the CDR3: TGTGCCAGCAGCCAAGCGCTTTGGCAGGGGGACCGCGGCGGGGAGCTGTTTTTT.

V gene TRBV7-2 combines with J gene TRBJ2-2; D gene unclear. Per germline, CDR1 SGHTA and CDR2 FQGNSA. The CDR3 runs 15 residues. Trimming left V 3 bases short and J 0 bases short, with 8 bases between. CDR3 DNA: TGTGCCAGCAGCTTTGGGCAGGCGAACACCGGGGAGCTGTTTTTT. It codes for CASSFGQANTGELFF.